The 3 T cell receptor beta chains given below trace back to one sample, sequenced in a study of T cell repertoires in cytomegalovirus infection. TCRdb re-derived calls from the reads in MiXCR, one entry per CDR3 protein. The table shows some 180,000 distinct CDR3 sequences, with approximately 17% occurring only once. The source material was CD8+ T cells from PBMCs. These receptors originate from a human donor in good health (CMV status not recorded). Some clones in this sample may be carry-over from other donors' samples.

This clonotype has a handful of counts. The final CDR3 position lacks the conserved phenylalanine or tryptophan, pointing to a likely read error. CDR3 DNA: TGCAGCGCCCTGTGGGCGGAATCTGGGGCCAACGTCCTGACTTCC. It is translated as CSALWAESGANVLTS. The rearrangement uses TRBV29-1 and TRBJ2-6; D remains ambiguous. Germline V lookup: CDR1 SQVTM, CDR2 ANQGSEA. V lost 7 bases to trimming and J lost 1 base, with 14 bases between them. This CDR3 is 15 amino acids long.

This clonotype was seen a handful of times. The chain links TRBV5-1 to TRBJ2-3, with 15 bases matching TRBD2. Germline-derived CDR1 and CDR2 are SGHRS and YFSETQ. V was clipped by 4 bases and J by 7 bases; unmatched bases: 7. The CDR3 is 16 amino acids. The CDR3 DNA reads as TGCGCCAGCAGCGGCGGACTAGCGGGGGGGCTGAATACGCAGTATTTT. This translates into CASSGGLAGGLNTQYF.

Only a few counts were recorded for this clonotype. This rearrangement joins TRBV11-2 to TRBJ2-7, with 11 positions matching TRBD1. Germline-derived CDR1 and CDR2 are SGHAT and FQNNGV. The CDR3 runs 14 residues. The ends lost 6 bases at V and 2 bases at J; junction bases unmatched: 3. The CDR3 DNA reads as TGTGCCAGCAGATTGGGACAGGGGGCCTACGAGCAGTACTTC. As protein: CASRLGQGAYEQYF.